The clone carrying this TCR beta chain occurred once. Germline CDR1 is WSHSY and CDR2 is SAAADI. The junction had 9 bases not matched to a gene; V was cut back by 6 bases and J by 0 bases. CDR3 size: 17 residues. These data are taken from a study of blood T cell repertoires in COVID-19. Authors' data handling: Amplifying reference gene primers gave estimates of nucleated cell counts. Profiled with immunoSEQ multiplex PCR; TCRdb holds only in-frame clones, not every one. V and J calls and clone size come straight from that table; D and trimming were deduced from the DNA. This table holds more than 200,000 clones, roughly 86% found once.

This chain connects TRBV10-2 to TRBJ2-5; 11 bases map to TRBD2. The sequenced material came from peripheral blood. The origin of this receptor is a woman aged 45 to 65 with COVID-19, enrolled during active disease. This CDR3 reads CASRAGWTSGYQETQYF. CDR3 sequence (DNA): TGCGCCAGCAGGGCAGGATGGACTAGCGGGTACCAAGAGACCCAGTACTTC.